Listed below are T cell receptor beta chains from one sample, sequenced in a study of blood T cell repertoires in COVID-19. Generated by immunoSEQ multiplex PCR, the TCRdb table keeps only in-frame clones and is missing some. This sample yields around 64,000 clones, of which around 86% are seen a single time; roughly 10% belongs to the top ten. Sequenced material: peripheral blood. All receptors derive from a woman younger than 30 with acute or convalescent COVID-19. The CDR3 runs from the conserved cysteine through the conserved F or W. D genes are given only for firm matches. The size entry is marked missing in some rows and otherwise reads once, few, many or a size class.

.	TRBV3-1/TRBV3-2	TRBD1	TRBJ2-1	TGTGCCAGCAGCCAAGGGGACAGGGGCGCCTACAATGAGCAGTTCTTC	CASSQGDRGAYNEQFF
.	TRBV15	TRBD1	TRBJ1-5	TGTGCCACCAGCAGAGATGGGGCAGGGGGCCAGCCCCAGCATTTT	CATSRDGAGGQPQHF
.	TRBV4-3	TRBD2	TRBJ2-1	TGCGCCAGCAGCCAAGATGGGACTAGCGGGTACAATGAGCAGTTCTTC	CASSQDGTSGYNEQFF
.	TRBV5-1	.	TRBJ1-2	TGCGCCAGCAGCTTGGGTCCCGGGAGCTCCTATGGCTACACCTTC	CASSLGPGSSYGYTF
.	TRBV10-1	TRBD2	TRBJ2-3	TGCGCCAGCAGGATTCCGGGACTAGCGGGGTCGGGTACGCAGTATTTT	CASRIPGLAGSGTQYF
.	TRBV11-2	TRBD2	TRBJ2-3	TGTGCCAGCAGTCGGGGGGAGGTAGATACGCAGTATTTT	CASSRGEVDTQYF
once	TRBV4-3	.	TRBJ1-2	TGCGCCAGCAGCCAAGACTTCGACAGGCATTCGGATGGCTACACCTTC	CASSQDFDRHSDGYTF
.	TRBV10-2	.	TRBJ2-2	TGCGCCAGCAGTGAGCCACCTCGGGGGGAGCTGTTTTTT	CASSEPPRGELFF
.	TRBV29-1	.	TRBJ1-1	TGCAGCGTTGAAATTATGGGGAGACACGCTGAAGCTTTCTTT	CSVEIMGRHAEAFF
.	TRBV7-9	TRBD1	TRBJ2-7	TGTGCCAGCAGCCCCGGGACAGGACCCTACGAGCAGTACTTC	CASSPGTGPYEQYF
.	TRBV9	TRBD1	TRBJ1-6	TGTGCCAGCAGCGTTTCGACAGGGAACTCACCCCTCCACTTT	CASSVSTGNSPLHF